The rows below give T cell receptor beta chains drawn from one sample of a study of blood T cells in healthy people across ages. TCRdb re-derived calls from the 5' RACE reads in MiXCR, one entry per CDR3 protein. The sample carries fewer than 800,000 distinct CDR3 sequences, about 30% recorded once. The sample comprised blood. The receptors come from a woman over 75 in good health. CDR3s include the opening cysteine and the closing phenylalanine or tryptophan. Each record gives: V gene, D gene, J gene, clone size, CDR3 protein, CDR3 DNA. A D gene is named only where the DNA matches it firmly. The size of a clone is reported for some rows only, either as once, few or many, or as a class for expanded clones.

TRBV6-1	TRBD2	TRBJ2-7	few	CASRPVPVPAGSYNEQYF	TGTGCCAGCAGGCCCGTCCCCGTTCCAGCGGGGTCCTACAATGAGCAGTACTTC
TRBV4-3	-	TRBJ1-3	-	CASSQVVKGTGNTIYF	TGCGCCAGCAGCCAAGTAGTAAAGGGGACTGGAAACACCATATATTTT
TRBV7-6	TRBD2	TRBJ2-1	many	CASSLDLTSGGPFNEQFF	TGTGCCAGCAGCTTAGATTTAACTAGCGGGGGGCCGTTCAATGAGCAGTTCTTC
TRBV4-3	-	TRBJ1-6	many	CASSQDEDRNSPLHF	TGCGCCAGCAGCCAAGATGAGGACAGAAATTCACCCCTCCACTTT
TRBV24-1	-	TRBJ2-3	many	CATSDPSTDTQYF	TGTGCCACCTCGGATCCTAGCACAGATACGCAGTATTTT
TRBV7-9	TRBD1	TRBJ1-2	-	CASRLAGGYGYTF	TGTGCCAGCCGTTTAGCAGGGGGCTATGGCTACACCTTC
TRBV2	-	TRBJ2-5	many	CASSGVSGWETQYF	TGTGCCAGCAGTGGGGTTTCGGGCTGGGAGACCCAGTACTTC
TRBV20-1	TRBD2	TRBJ2-7	few	CSARDLTSEVREQYF	TGCAGTGCTAGAGATCTGACTAGCGAGGTCCGCGAGCAGTACTTC
TRBV4-1	TRBD2	TRBJ2-7	many	CASSQYLGGTYEQYF	TGCGCCAGCAGCCAATATCTGGGGGGGACCTACGAGCAGTACTTC
TRBV4-1	-	TRBJ2-7	-	CASSPLGGEQYF	TGCGCCAGCAGCCCGCTTGGGGGGGAGCAGTACTTC
TRBV6-1	-	TRBJ1-2	-	CASSEGSHGYTF	TGTGCCAGCAGTGAAGGTTCCCATGGCTACACCTTC
TRBV11-2	TRBD1	TRBJ1-2	-	CASSLSPGAGGSYSYTF	TGTGCCAGCAGCTTATCCCCAGGGGCAGGGGGTAGCTATAGCTACACCTTC
TRBV6-1	TRBD1	TRBJ1-1	once	CARCRDRVEGAEAFF	TGTGCCCGCTGCCGGGACAGGGTTGAAGGAGCTGAAGCTTTCTTT
TRBV20-1	TRBD2	TRBJ2-7	many	CSASPGGSYEQYF	TGCAGTGCTAGCCCGGGGGGCTCCTACGAGCAGTACTTC
TRBV4-2	-	TRBJ1-5	-	CASSQEGNSNQPQHF	TGTGCCAGCAGCCAAGAAGGGAATAGCAATCAGCCCCAGCATTTT
TRBV4-3	-	TRBJ2-5	-	CASSQVAGRGETQYF	TGCGCCAGCAGCCAAGTGGCGGGACGGGGAGAGACCCAGTACTTC
TRBV7-2	TRBD1	TRBJ1-2	-	CASSSQGDDGYTF	TGTGCCAGCAGCTCACAGGGGGACGATGGCTACACCTTC
TRBV5-1	-	TRBJ1-6	many	CASSLADWGQRSPLHF	TGCGCCAGCAGCTTGGCGGACTGGGGGCAACGCTCACCCCTCCACTTT
TRBV7-9	-	TRBJ1-6	many	CASSRLQDNSPLHF	TGTGCCAGCAGCCGACTACAAGATAATTCACCCCTCCACTTT
TRBV30	-	TRBJ1-5	-	CAWSAGSNQPQHF	TGTGCCTGGAGTGCAGGGTCCAATCAGCCCCAGCATTTT
TRBV20-1	TRBD1	TRBJ1-2	few	CSARSTERGTGGFVNYGYTF	TGCAGTGCTAGATCAACCGAAAGGGGGACAGGGGGGTTTGTGAACTATGGCTACACCTTC
TRBV20-1	-	TRBJ1-1	few	CSARGGENPNTEAFF	TGCAGTGCTAGAGGTGGGGAGAACCCGAACACTGAAGCTTTCTTT
TRBV29-1	TRBD1	TRBJ2-7	many	CSARTGAYEQYF	TGCAGCGCTCGGACAGGGGCCTACGAGCAGTACTTC
TRBV3-1	-	TRBJ2-5	few	CASSRNIRGFGETQYF	TGTGCCAGCAGTCGAAACATTCGGGGGTTCGGGGAGACCCAGTACTTC
TRBV5-1	TRBD1	TRBJ2-6	-	CASSSGTASEANVLTF	TGCGCCAGCAGTTCTGGGACAGCCTCTGAGGCCAACGTCCTGACTTTC
TRBV11-1	-	TRBJ1-2	many	CASSLGTSLGYTF	TGTGCCAGCAGCCTCGGAACGTCCCTTGGCTACACCTTC
TRBV6-1	-	TRBJ1-6	-	CASSPPVTGQDNSPLHF	TGTGCCAGCAGCCCTCCTGTTACAGGCCAGGATAATTCACCCCTCCACTTT
TRBV7-9	TRBD1	TRBJ2-7	many	CASSYRTGPLGEQYF	TGTGCCAGCAGCTATCGGACAGGGCCCCTCGGCGAGCAGTACTTC
TRBV27	-	TRBJ1-4	few	CASSFWGAGTNEKLFF	TGTGCCAGCAGTTTCTGGGGGGCAGGAACTAATGAAAAACTGTTTTTT